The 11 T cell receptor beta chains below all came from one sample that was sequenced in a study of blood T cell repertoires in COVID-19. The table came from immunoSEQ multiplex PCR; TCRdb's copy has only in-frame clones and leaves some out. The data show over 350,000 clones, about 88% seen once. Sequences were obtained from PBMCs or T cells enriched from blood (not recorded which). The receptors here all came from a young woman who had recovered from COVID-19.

CDR3 sequence: CSVEGGSSNTGELFF. In nucleotides, the CDR3 is TGCAGCGTTGAGGGAGGGTCGAGCAACACCGGGGAGCTGTTTTTT. This rearrangement joins TRBV29-1 to TRBJ2-2, with 7 bases aligning to TRBD2. V was pared by 3 bases and J by 2 bases, with 6 bases of the junction left unmatched. The CDR3 runs to 15 residues. The germline CDR1 and CDR2 sequences are SQVTM and ANQGSEA.

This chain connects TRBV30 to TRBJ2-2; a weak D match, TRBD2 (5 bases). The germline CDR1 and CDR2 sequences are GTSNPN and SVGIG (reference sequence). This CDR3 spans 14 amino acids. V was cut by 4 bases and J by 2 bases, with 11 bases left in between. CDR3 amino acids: CAWTPGGNTGELFF. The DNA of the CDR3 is TGTGCCTGGACCCCCGGAGGTAACACCGGGGAGCTGTTTTTT.

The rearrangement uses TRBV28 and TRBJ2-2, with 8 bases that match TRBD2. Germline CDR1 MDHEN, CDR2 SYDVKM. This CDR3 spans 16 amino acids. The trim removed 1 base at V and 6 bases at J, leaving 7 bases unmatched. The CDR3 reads CASSLLRGGFPGELFF. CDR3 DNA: TGTGCCAGCAGTTTATTACGGGGGGGCTTTCCCGGGGAGCTGTTTTTT. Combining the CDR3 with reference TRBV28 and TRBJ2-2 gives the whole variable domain DVKVTQSSRYLVKRTGEKVFLECVQDMDHENMFWYRQDPGLGLRLIYFSYDVKMKEKGDIPEGYSVSREKKERFSLILESASTNQTSMYLCASSLLRGGFPGELFFGEGSRLTVL.

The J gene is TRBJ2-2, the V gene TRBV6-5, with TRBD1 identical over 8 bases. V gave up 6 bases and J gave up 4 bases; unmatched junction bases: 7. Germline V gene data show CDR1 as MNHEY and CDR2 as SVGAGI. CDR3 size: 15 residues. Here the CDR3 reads CASSQGAWGTGELFF. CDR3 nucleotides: TGTGCCAGCAGCCAGGGGGCATGGGGCACCGGGGAGCTGTTTTTT.

The DNA for the CDR3 is TGCGCCAGCAGTTTCGGGAGGAAAGAGACCCAGTACTTC. Translating it yields CASSFGRKETQYF. V gene TRBV5-1 combines with J gene TRBJ2-5; 7 bases match TRBD2. CDR3 length: 13 residues. Germline CDR1 reads SGHRS; CDR2 reads YFSETQ. V lost 5 bases, J lost 3 bases, and 4 bases stayed unmatched.

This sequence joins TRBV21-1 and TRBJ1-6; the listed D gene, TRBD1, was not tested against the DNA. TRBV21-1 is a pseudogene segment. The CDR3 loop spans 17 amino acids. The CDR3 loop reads CASSKLIRDSVNSPLHF. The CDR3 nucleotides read TGTGCCAGCAGCAAGTTAATCCGGGACAGTGTGAATTCACCCCTCCACTTT.

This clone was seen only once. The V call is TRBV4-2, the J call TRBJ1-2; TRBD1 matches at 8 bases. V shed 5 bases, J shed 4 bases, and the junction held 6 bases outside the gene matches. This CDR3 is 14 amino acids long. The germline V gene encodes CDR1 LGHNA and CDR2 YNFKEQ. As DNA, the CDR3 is TGTGCCAGCAGCTCAGGACAGGGTCCCTATGGCTACACCTTC. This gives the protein CASSSGQGPYGYTF.

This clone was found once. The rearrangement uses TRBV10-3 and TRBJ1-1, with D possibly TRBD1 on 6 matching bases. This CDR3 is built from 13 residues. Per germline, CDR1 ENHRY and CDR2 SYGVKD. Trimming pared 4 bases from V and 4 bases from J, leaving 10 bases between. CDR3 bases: TGTGCCATCAGTGTCAAGGGGGTCACTGAAGCTTTCTTT. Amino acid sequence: CAISVKGVTEAFF.

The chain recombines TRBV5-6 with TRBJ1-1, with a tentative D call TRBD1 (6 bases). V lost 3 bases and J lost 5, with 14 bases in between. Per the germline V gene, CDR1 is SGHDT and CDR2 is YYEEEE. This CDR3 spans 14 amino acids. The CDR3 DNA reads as TGTGCCAGCAGCTATCAGGGGCGGGAGACTGAAGCTTTCTTT. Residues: CASSYQGRETEAFF.

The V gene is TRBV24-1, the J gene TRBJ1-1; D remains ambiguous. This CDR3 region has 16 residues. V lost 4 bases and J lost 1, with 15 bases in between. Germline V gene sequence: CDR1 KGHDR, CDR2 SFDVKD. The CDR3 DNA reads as TGTGCCACCAGTGACGCTTGGAGGATACGGAACACTGAAGCTTTCTTT. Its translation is CATSDAWRIRNTEAFF.

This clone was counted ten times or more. The CDR3 nucleotides read TGTGCCTTCCAGGGGACTAATGAAAAACTGTTTTTT. Residues: CAFQGTNEKLFF. This chain links TRBV5-4 with TRBJ1-4, with D possibly matching TRBD1 (6 bases). The germline CDR1 and CDR2 sequences are SGHNT and YYREEE (reference sequence). The CDR3 spans 12 residues. Trimming removed 10 bases at V and 2 bases at J, with 9 bases between.